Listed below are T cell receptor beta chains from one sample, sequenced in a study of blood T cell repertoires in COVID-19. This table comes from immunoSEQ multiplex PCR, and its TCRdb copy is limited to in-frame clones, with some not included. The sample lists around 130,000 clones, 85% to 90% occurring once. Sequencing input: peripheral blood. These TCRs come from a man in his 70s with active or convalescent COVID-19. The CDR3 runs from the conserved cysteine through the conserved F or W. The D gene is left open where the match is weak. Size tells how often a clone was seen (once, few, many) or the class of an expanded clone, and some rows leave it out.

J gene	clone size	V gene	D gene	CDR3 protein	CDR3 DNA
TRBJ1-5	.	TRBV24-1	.	CATTRGADQPQHF	TGTGCCACCACTCGGGGGGCCGATCAGCCCCAGCATTTT
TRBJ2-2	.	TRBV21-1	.	CASSRSGRGTGELFF	TGTGCCAGCAGCAGAAGCGGGAGGGGCACCGGGGAGCTGTTTTTT
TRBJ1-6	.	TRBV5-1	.	CASSLGADIDSPLHF	TGCGCCAGCAGCTTAGGCGCGGATATCGATTCACCCCTCCACTTT
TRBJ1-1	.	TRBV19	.	CASSNVGGGSTEAFF	TGTGCCAGTAGCAACGTAGGGGGAGGGAGCACTGAAGCTTTCTTT
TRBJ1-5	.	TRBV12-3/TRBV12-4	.	CASRDRSNQPQHF	TGTGCCAGCAGGGACAGAAGCAATCAGCCCCAGCATTTT
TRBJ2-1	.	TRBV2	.	CASSDRGRDYNEQFF	TGTGCCAGCAGTGACCGCGGCAGGGACTACAATGAGCAGTTCTTC
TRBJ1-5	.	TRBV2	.	CASSQQENQPQHF	TGTGCCAGCAGTCAACAGGAGAATCAGCCCCAGCATTTT
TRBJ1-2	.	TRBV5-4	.	CASSLVNSYTF	TGTGCCAGCAGCTTGGTTAACAGCTACACCTTC
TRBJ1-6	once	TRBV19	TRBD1	CASSEGTGKSSPLHF	TGTGCCAGTAGTGAGGGGACAGGGAAAAGTTCACCCCTCCACTTT
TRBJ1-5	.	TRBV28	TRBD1	CASSPPRTGGNNYGNQPQHF	TGTGCCAGCAGTCCTCCCCGGACAGGGGGCAATAATTACGGCAATCAGCCCCAGCATTTT
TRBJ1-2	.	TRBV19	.	CASRSGTRTSYTF	TGTGCCAGTAGATCCGGGACACGGACCTCCTACACCTTC
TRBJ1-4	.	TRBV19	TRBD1	CASSILTGAKNEKLFF	TGTGCCAGTAGTATCCTGACAGGGGCGAAGAATGAAAAACTGTTTTTT
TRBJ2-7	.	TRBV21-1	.	CASRRWEDNEQYF	TGTGCCAGCAGGAGGTGGGAGGACAACGAGCAGTACTTC
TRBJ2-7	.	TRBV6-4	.	CASSDLGVGGYEQYF	TGTGCCAGCAGTGACTTGGGGGTAGGGGGCTACGAGCAGTACTTC
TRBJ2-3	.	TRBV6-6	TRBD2	CASQEGGRRTDTQYF	TGTGCCAGCCAGGAAGGCGGGAGGCGCACAGATACGCAGTATTTT